This is a list of T cell receptor beta chains from one sample in a study of shared clonotypes between healthy human individuals. This table comes from immunoSEQ multiplex PCR, and its TCRdb copy is limited to in-frame clones, with some not included. Of approximately 980,000 clones listed, more than 75% are singletons. Sequencing was carried out using memory CD4+ T cells sorted from blood. All receptors derive from a man younger than 35 in good health. The CDR3 runs from the conserved cysteine through the conserved F or W. D genes are given only for firm matches. A row's size may be missing; if present it is once, few, many or a size class.

j_gene: TRBJ1-4; d_gene: NA; v_gene: TRBV7-2; abundance: NA; CDR3aa: CASSKGGNEKLFF; CDR3nt: TGTGCCAGCTCTAAGGGAGGAAATGAAAAACTGTTTTTT
j_gene: TRBJ2-5; d_gene: TRBD1; v_gene: TRBV19; abundance: NA; CDR3aa: CASSMGTGVQETQYF; CDR3nt: TGTGCCAGTAGTATGGGGACAGGGGTCCAAGAGACCCAGTACTTC
j_gene: TRBJ1-3; d_gene: NA; v_gene: TRBV6-1; abundance: NA; CDR3aa: CASSAPIRRGNTIYF; CDR3nt: TGTGCCAGCAGTGCACCTATTAGACGCGGAAACACCATATATTTT
j_gene: TRBJ1-2; d_gene: NA; v_gene: TRBV19; abundance: NA; CDR3aa: CASSIVGGPSGYTF; CDR3nt: TGTGCCAGTAGTATAGTAGGAGGGCCGAGCGGCTACACCTTC
j_gene: TRBJ2-7; d_gene: NA; v_gene: TRBV5-6; abundance: few; CDR3aa: CASSLEYEQYF; CDR3nt: TGTGCCAGCAGCTTGGAATACGAGCAGTACTTC
j_gene: TRBJ2-5; d_gene: NA; v_gene: TRBV5-1; abundance: NA; CDR3aa: CASSPGSGETQYF; CDR3nt: TGCGCCAGCAGCCCGGGGTCCGGCGAGACCCAGTACTTC
j_gene: TRBJ2-1; d_gene: NA; v_gene: TRBV19; abundance: NA; CDR3aa: CASSIQTSSGYNEQFF; CDR3nt: TGTGCCAGTAGTATCCAAACTAGTTCGGGCTACAATGAGCAGTTCTTC
j_gene: TRBJ1-2; d_gene: TRBD1; v_gene: TRBV13; abundance: NA; CDR3aa: CASSLTGGGNYGYTF; CDR3nt: TGTGCCAGCAGCTTAACAGGGGGAGGCAACTATGGCTACACCTTC
j_gene: TRBJ2-3; d_gene: NA; v_gene: TRBV4-2; abundance: NA; CDR3aa: CASSQEPDWQTPDTQYF; CDR3nt: TGTGCCAGCAGCCAAGAACCGGACTGGCAGACCCCAGATACGCAGTATTTT
j_gene: TRBJ2-5; d_gene: NA; v_gene: TRBV5-1; abundance: NA; CDR3aa: CASSLSWGEEQTQYF; CDR3nt: TGCGCCAGCAGCTTGTCTTGGGGAGAAGAACAGACCCAGTACTTC
j_gene: TRBJ1-2; d_gene: NA; v_gene: TRBV28; abundance: few; CDR3aa: CASKDAGEYGYTF; CDR3nt: TGTGCCAGCAAGGATGCGGGCGAGTATGGCTACACCTTC
j_gene: TRBJ1-1; d_gene: NA; v_gene: TRBV2; abundance: NA; CDR3aa: CASSPFRVNTEAFF; CDR3nt: TGTGCCAGCAGTCCTTTTCGGGTGAACACTGAAGCTTTCTTT
j_gene: TRBJ2-7; d_gene: TRBD2; v_gene: TRBV6-5; abundance: NA; CDR3aa: CASSYLAGARTYEQYF; CDR3nt: TGTGCCAGCAGTTACCTAGCGGGAGCCCGGACCTACGAGCAGTACTTC
j_gene: TRBJ2-6; d_gene: NA; v_gene: TRBV6-5; abundance: NA; CDR3aa: CASSYFGANVLTF; CDR3nt: TGTGCCAGCAGTTATTTCGGGGCCAACGTCCTGACTTTC
j_gene: TRBJ2-4; d_gene: NA; v_gene: TRBV4-1; abundance: once; CDR3aa: CASSQEATVAKNIQYF; CDR3nt: TGCGCCAGCAGCCAAGAGGCGACGGTAGCCAAAAACATTCAGTACTTC
j_gene: TRBJ1-6; d_gene: TRBD1; v_gene: TRBV7-2; abundance: NA; CDR3aa: CASSRQGSPPLHF; CDR3nt: TGTGCCAGCAGCCGACAGGGGAGTCCACCCCTCCACTTT
j_gene: TRBJ2-7; d_gene: NA; v_gene: TRBV10-2; abundance: NA; CDR3aa: CASTSGAGEQYF; CDR3nt: TGCGCCAGCACGTCGGGGGCAGGGGAGCAGTACTTC
j_gene: TRBJ1-5; d_gene: TRBD1; v_gene: TRBV7-2; abundance: once; CDR3aa: CASSLEGQGEQPQHF; CDR3nt: TGTGCCAGCAGCTTAGAAGGACAGGGAGAGCAGCCCCAGCATTTT
j_gene: TRBJ2-7; d_gene: NA; v_gene: TRBV30; abundance: NA; CDR3aa: CAWSVLAASYEQYF; CDR3nt: TGTGCCTGGAGTGTGTTAGCGGCCTCCTACGAGCAGTACTTC
j_gene: TRBJ2-7; d_gene: TRBD2; v_gene: TRBV9; abundance: NA; CDR3aa: CASSVASGERYEQYF; CDR3nt: TGTGCCAGCAGCGTAGCTAGCGGGGAACGTTACGAGCAGTACTTC
j_gene: TRBJ2-7; d_gene: NA; v_gene: TRBV2; abundance: NA; CDR3aa: CASSGPRTANGEQYF; CDR3nt: TGTGCCAGCAGTGGACCCCGGACAGCTAACGGGGAGCAGTACTTC
j_gene: TRBJ2-7; d_gene: NA; v_gene: TRBV30; abundance: NA; CDR3aa: CAWSLTEWEQYF; CDR3nt: TGTGCCTGGAGTCTGACCGAGTGGGAGCAGTACTTC
j_gene: TRBJ2-1; d_gene: TRBD1; v_gene: TRBV10-3; abundance: NA; CDR3aa: CAISGTTGYNEQFF; CDR3nt: TGTGCCATCAGTGGCACGACAGGGTACAATGAGCAGTTCTTC
j_gene: TRBJ2-1; d_gene: TRBD1; v_gene: TRBV7-2; abundance: NA; CDR3aa: CASSKGTEYNEQFF; CDR3nt: TGTGCCAGCAGCAAGGGGACAGAGTACAATGAGCAGTTCTTC
j_gene: TRBJ2-1; d_gene: TRBD2; v_gene: TRBV5-1; abundance: NA; CDR3aa: CASSLRGGGTYNEQFF; CDR3nt: TGCGCCAGCAGCCTGCGGGGCGGGGGAACATACAATGAGCAGTTCTTC
j_gene: TRBJ2-1; d_gene: NA; v_gene: TRBV9; abundance: NA; CDR3aa: CASSPPRGQSGHEQFF; CDR3nt: TGTGCCAGCAGCCCCCCCCGGGGGCAATCGGGGCATGAGCAGTTCTTC
j_gene: TRBJ2-3; d_gene: NA; v_gene: TRBV10-3; abundance: many; CDR3aa: CAISEQSGTDTQYF; CDR3nt: TGTGCCATCAGTGAACAGTCTGGCACAGATACGCAGTATTTT
j_gene: TRBJ1-2; d_gene: NA; v_gene: TRBV2; abundance: NA; CDR3aa: CASSEGPTVAYGYTF; CDR3nt: TGTGCCAGCAGTGAAGGACCGACAGTGGCCTATGGCTACACCTTC